A single sample is the source of the 21 T cell receptor beta chains below, sequenced in a study of regulatory T cells in long-lasting Graves disease. HTBI primers from iRepertoire and Arm-PCR of CDR3 regions yielded the TCR beta libraries. TCRdb re-analysed the multiplex PCR reads in MiXCR, keeping a single row per CDR3 protein. The sample has 350,000 to 550,000 distinct CDR3 sequences, around 13% seen once. Regarding time point: newly diagnosed GD, antithyroid drugs for less than 3 months. Generation of the TCR library employed RNA extracted from PBMCs. The same sample was also studied in work on T cells in Graves' hyperthyroidism and ophthalmopathy.

Here the sequenced sample was peripheral blood mononuclear cells (PBMCs), taken at new diagnosis, from a patient treated with antithyroid drugs. These receptors all stem from a woman in her forties or fifties with Graves disease.

The chain is built from TRBV5-1 and TRBJ2-7; maybe TRBD2 (6 bases). CDR3 length: 14 residues. Trimming removed 0 bases from V and 3 bases from J, with 10 bases in between. The germline CDR1 and CDR2 sequences are SGHRS and YFSETQ. The CDR3 nucleotides read TGCGCCAGCAGCTTGGCTGACGGGAGCTACGAGCAGTACTTC. Its translation: CASSLADGSYEQYF.

This clonotype was recorded many times. V gene TRBV6-2 or TRBV6-3 combines with J gene TRBJ2-1; 10 nucleotides match TRBD2. The CDR3 runs 14 residues. Unmatched junction bases numbered 7, after V lost 5 bases and J lost 9 bases. Looked up from germline, CDR1 is MNHEY and CDR2 is SVGEGT. The CDR3 protein is CASSALAGASEQFF. The CDR3 coding sequence is TGTGCCAGCAGTGCGCTAGCGGGAGCCAGTGAGCAGTTCTTC.

This clonotype occurred many times. The genes are TRBV3-1 and TRBJ1-6; maybe TRBD1 (6 bases). The CDR3 length is 14 residues. Trimming removed 4 bases at V and 7 bases at J, with 11 bases between. The germline V gene has CDR1 LGHDT and CDR2 YNNKEL (reference sequence). Here the CDR3 reads CASSRTDQNSPLHF. The CDR3 nucleotides read TGTGCCAGCAGCCGGACAGACCAAAATTCACCCCTCCACTTT.

This clonotype was detected only once. At one end the junction does not follow the germline gene, possibly because of a read error. The chain links TRBV20-1 to TRBJ2-7, with TRBD2 identical over 10 bases. Germline CDR1 reads DFQATT; CDR2 reads SNEGSKA (reference sequence). The CDR3 loop spans 16 amino acids. The CDR3 region is CNAFDQREGLGYEQYF. DNA of the CDR3: TGCAATGCTTTCGATCAGCGGGAGGGCCTTGGGTACGAGCAGTACTTC.

This clonotype came up a few times. The chain combines TRBV28 with TRBJ2-7; weak D call: TRBD1 (6 bases). Germline loops: CDR1 MDHEN, CDR2 SYDVKM. V shed 6 bases and J shed 2 bases, with 17 bases lying between them. The CDR3 runs to 15 residues. CDR3 region: CASSLNGGGTYEQYF. For the CDR3, the DNA is TGTGCCAGCAGCCTCAATGGTGGGGGCACCTACGAGCAGTACTTC.

This clonotype occurred many times. The chain is built from TRBV12-3 or TRBV12-4 and TRBJ1-5, with D possibly being TRBD1 (5 bases). V gave up 8 bases and J gave up 5 bases, with 13 bases separating them. The CDR3 consists of 13 residues. CDR3 sequence reads: CASGWGTDQPQHF. CDR3 bases: TGTGCCAGCGGGTGGGGCACTGATCAGCCCCAGCATTTT.

This clonotype was seen ten or more times. The rearrangement joins TRBV28 to TRBJ2-1, with TRBD2 matching 10 bases. The germline gives CDR1 MDHEN, CDR2 SYDVKM. The CDR3 is made up of 20 amino acids. V lost 4 bases and J lost 1; bases outside the gene matches: 16. This CDR3 is CASSSTPGAGTSASYNEQFF. The CDR3, as DNA: TGTGCCAGCAGTTCTACCCCGGGGGCAGGGACTAGCGCTTCCTACAATGAGCAGTTCTTC.

This sequence joins TRBV29-1 and TRBJ1-1, with a tentative D call TRBD1 (5 bases). Per germline, CDR1 SQVTM and CDR2 ANQGSEA. V was pared by 4 bases and J by 5 bases, with 14 bases between. This CDR3 spans 13 amino acids. CDR3 region: CSVVGQGGTEAFF. CDR3 sequence (DNA): TGCAGCGTTGTCGGGCAGGGTGGGACTGAAGCTTTCTTT.

The V call is TRBV4-1, the J call TRBJ2-2; TRBD1 aligns across 11 bases. This CDR3 has 16 residues. Per germline, CDR1 MGHRA and CDR2 YSYEKL. The V gene end was trimmed by 2 bases and the J gene end by 3 bases; junction bases not matched to a gene: 2. CDR3 loop: CASSQPGQGDTGELFF. CDR3 DNA: TGCGCCAGCAGCCAACCGGGACAGGGGGACACCGGGGAGCTGTTTTTT.

This clonotype appeared a single time. One base away lies a much larger clone, so this may be a sequencing read error. CDR3 nucleotide sequence: TGTGCCAGCAGCCTAACTAGCGGAGACACAGATACGGAGTATTTT. Residues: CASSLTSGDTDTEYF. This chain connects TRBV3-1 to TRBJ2-3; 8 positions match TRBD2. Germline CDR1 is LGHDT and CDR2 is YNNKEL (reference sequence). CDR3 size: 15 residues.

This clonotype was detected many times. The chain links TRBV7-9 to TRBJ1-5; weak D call: TRBD1 (5 bases). CDR3 length: 13 amino acids. With 6 bases removed from V and 2 bases from J, the gap between germline ends came to 8 bases. CDR1 SEHNR and CDR2 FQNEAQ come from the germline V gene (reference sequence). The CDR3, as DNA: TGTGCCAGCAGAGGGGCAGGCAATCAGCCCCAGCATTTT. It encodes CASRGAGNQPQHF.

The rearrangement uses TRBV20-1 and TRBJ2-1; TRBD1 agrees at 11 bases. The J call could be wrong; TRBJ2-5 is a better fit for the DNA end. Germline loops: CDR1 DFQATT, CDR2 SNEGSKA (reference sequence). This CDR3 is 12 amino acids long. Here the CDR3 DNA reads TGCAGTGCAACCGGGACAGGGGGGACCCAGTACTTC. This gives the protein CSATGTGGTQYF.

A few counts support this clonotype. The chain is built from TRBV2 and TRBJ2-2, with D perhaps TRBD1 (5 bases). Trimming took off 2 bases at V and 7 bases at J, with 11 bases between the two ends. From germline, CDR1 is SNHLY and CDR2 FYNNEI. CDR3 length: 14 amino acids. CDR3 amino acids: CASSENRGHGELFF. CDR3 nucleotide sequence: TGTGCCAGCAGTGAAAATAGGGGCCACGGGGAGCTGTTTTTT.

This clonotype occurred many times. The rearrangement joins TRBV10-3 to TRBJ2-2, with D unclear. Between the trimmed V and J ends, which lost 3 bases and 4 bases, there was a span of 12 bases. The CDR3 is made up of 15 amino acids. Germline V gene lookup returns CDR1 ENHRY and CDR2 SYGVKD. CDR3 sequence reads: CAISEKKYSTGELFF. The CDR3 nucleotides are TGTGCCATCAGTGAAAAGAAATACTCCACCGGGGAGCTGTTTTTT.

This clonotype was seen ten or more times. V and J are TRBV2 and TRBJ1-2; unclear D gene. The germline V gene has CDR1 SNHLY and CDR2 FYNNEI. This CDR3 region has 13 residues. The germline V and J ends were trimmed by 5 bases and 2 bases, with 9 bases remaining between them. The DNA for the CDR3 is TGTGCCAGCAGTTATGGTCTCAACTATGGCTACACCTTC. Translation gives CASSYGLNYGYTF.

This clonotype was seen ten or more times. The chain is built from TRBV27 and TRBJ2-1, with 9 bases lining up with TRBD1. The V and J ends lost 7 bases and 4 bases, in that order; junction bases with no gene match: 8. This CDR3 is 15 amino acids long. CDR1 is MNHEY and CDR2 is SMNVEV in the germline V gene (reference sequence). CDR3 sequence (DNA): TGTGCCAGCAAAGGAAGGGACAGGGCTTACAATGAGCAGTTCTTC. It translates to CASKGRDRAYNEQFF.

This clonotype was seen many times. The chain links TRBV29-1 to TRBJ2-7; either TRBD1 or TRBD2 may fit D (5 bases each). CDR3 length equals 13 residues. Germline CDR1 and CDR2: SQVTM and ANQGSEA. With 3 bases removed from V and 1 base from J, the gap between germline ends came to 10 bases. The CDR3 sequence is CSVDEGSSYEQYF. CDR3 in DNA: TGCAGCGTTGACGAGGGGTCATCCTACGAGCAGTACTTC.

The rearrangement joins TRBV5-1 to TRBJ2-2, with 9 bases aligning to TRBD2. Germline V gene data show CDR1 as SGHRS and CDR2 as YFSETQ. With V trimmed by 0 bases and J by 3 bases, 9 bases remained unmatched. The CDR3 is 18 residues long. The CDR3 DNA follows: TGCGCCAGCAGCTTGGTCCCTAGCGGGGAGACCTACACCGGGGAGCTGTTTTTT. Amino acids: CASSLVPSGETYTGELFF.

This clonotype appeared a few times. V is TRBV7-3 and J is TRBJ2-2, with 10 bases fitting TRBD1. The ends lost 5 bases at V and 6 bases at J; junction bases unmatched: 12. This CDR3 contains 17 residues. In germline, CDR1 is SGHTA, CDR2 FQGTGA. The DNA for the CDR3 is TGTGCCAGCAGCAGAGAACGGGACAGGGGAAGGGCCGGGGAGCTGTTTTTT. This codes for CASSRERDRGRAGELFF.

The rearrangement uses TRBV6-1 and TRBJ2-3; TRBD2 matches at 16 bases. The CDR3 contains 20 residues. V lost 6 bases and J lost 1; bases outside the gene matches: 13. Germline V gene sequence: CDR1 MNHNS, CDR2 SASEGT. CDR3 in DNA: TGTGCCAGCAGATCAACCCCGGGACTAGCGGGAGGGCCCGGCACAGATACGCAGTATTTT. Translation gives CASRSTPGLAGGPGTDTQYF.

In its sample, this clonotype was seen a few times. The chain links TRBV9 to TRBJ2-3; no definite D call. The CDR3 has 14 residues. V was pared by 4 bases and J by 3 bases, with 12 bases between. Germline CDR1 reads SGDLS; CDR2 reads YYNGEE. For the CDR3, the DNA is TGTGCCAGCAGCACCCTCGTTACTACAGATACGCAGTATTTT. Amino acids: CASSTLVTTDTQYF.